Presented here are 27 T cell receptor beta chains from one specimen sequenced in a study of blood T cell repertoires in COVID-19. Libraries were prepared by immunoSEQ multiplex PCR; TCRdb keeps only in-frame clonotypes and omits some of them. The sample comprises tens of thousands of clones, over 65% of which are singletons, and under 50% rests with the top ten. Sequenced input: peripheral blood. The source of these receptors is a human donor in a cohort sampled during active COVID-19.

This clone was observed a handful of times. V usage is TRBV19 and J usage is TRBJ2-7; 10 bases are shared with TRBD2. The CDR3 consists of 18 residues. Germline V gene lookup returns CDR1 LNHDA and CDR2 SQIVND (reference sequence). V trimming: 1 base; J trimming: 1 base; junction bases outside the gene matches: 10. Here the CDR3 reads CASSIGVASGSVSYEQYF. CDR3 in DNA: TGTGCCAGTAGTATAGGCGTGGCTAGCGGGAGTGTATCCTACGAGCAGTACTTC.

The CDR3 DNA reads as TGTGCCACCAGCAAAGACAGGGGGTCCTACGAGCAGTACTTC. Its protein product is CATSKDRGSYEQYF. The rearrangement links TRBV15 to TRBJ2-7; the match to TRBD1 covers 9 bases. V shed 4 bases, J shed 1 base, and the junction held 2 bases outside the gene matches. The CDR3 covers 14 residues. Per germline, CDR1 LNHNV and CDR2 YYDKDF (reference sequence).

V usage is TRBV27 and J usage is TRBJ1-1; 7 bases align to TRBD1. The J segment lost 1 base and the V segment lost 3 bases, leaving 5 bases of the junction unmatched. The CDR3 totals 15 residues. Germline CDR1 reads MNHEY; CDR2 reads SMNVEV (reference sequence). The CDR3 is CASSFDRARNTEAFF. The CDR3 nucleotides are TGTGCCAGCAGTTTCGACAGGGCCAGGAACACTGAAGCTTTCTTT.

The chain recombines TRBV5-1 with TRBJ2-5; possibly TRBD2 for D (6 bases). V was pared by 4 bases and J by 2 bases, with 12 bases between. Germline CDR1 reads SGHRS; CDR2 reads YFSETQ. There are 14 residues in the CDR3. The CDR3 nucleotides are TGCGCCAGCAGCCGGGGGTCGCGGCAAGAGACCCAGTACTTC. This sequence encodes CASSRGSRQETQYF.

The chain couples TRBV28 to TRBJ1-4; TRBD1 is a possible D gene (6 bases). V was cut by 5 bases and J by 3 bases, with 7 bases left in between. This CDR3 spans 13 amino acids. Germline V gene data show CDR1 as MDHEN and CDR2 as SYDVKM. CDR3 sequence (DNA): TGTGCCAGCAGTAGGACAGCTAATGAAAAACTGTTTTTT. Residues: CASSRTANEKLFF.

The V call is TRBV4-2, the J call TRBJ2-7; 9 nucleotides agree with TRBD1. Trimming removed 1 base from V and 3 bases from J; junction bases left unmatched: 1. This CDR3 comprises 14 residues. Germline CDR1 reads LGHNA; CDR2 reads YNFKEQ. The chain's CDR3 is CASSQVTGGYEQYF. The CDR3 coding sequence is TGTGCCAGCAGCCAAGTGACAGGGGGCTACGAGCAGTACTTC.

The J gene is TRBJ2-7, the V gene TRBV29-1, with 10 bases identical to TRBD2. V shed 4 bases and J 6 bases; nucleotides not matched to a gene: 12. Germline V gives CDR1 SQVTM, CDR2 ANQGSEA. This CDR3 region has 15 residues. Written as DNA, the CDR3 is TGCAGCGTTGCTCCTGTCGCTAGCGGGAGAGGCGAGCAGTACTTC. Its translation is CSVAPVASGRGEQYF.

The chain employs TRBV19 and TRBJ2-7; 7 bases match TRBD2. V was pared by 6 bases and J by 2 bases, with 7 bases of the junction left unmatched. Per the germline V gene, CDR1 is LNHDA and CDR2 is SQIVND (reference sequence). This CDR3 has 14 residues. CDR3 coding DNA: TGTGCCAGTAGCCCGGACGGGAGGACCTACGAGCAGTACTTC. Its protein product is CASSPDGRTYEQYF.

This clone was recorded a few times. CDR3: CASSFVGRLEQFF. CDR3 in DNA: TGTGCCAGCAGCTTTGTCGGGAGGCTTGAGCAGTTCTTC. The rearrangement uses TRBV13 and TRBJ2-1, with TRBD2 identical over 7 bases. In germline, CDR1 is PRHDT, CDR2 FYEKMQ (reference sequence). The CDR3 covers 13 residues. V gave up 3 bases and J gave up 9 bases; unmatched junction bases: 5.

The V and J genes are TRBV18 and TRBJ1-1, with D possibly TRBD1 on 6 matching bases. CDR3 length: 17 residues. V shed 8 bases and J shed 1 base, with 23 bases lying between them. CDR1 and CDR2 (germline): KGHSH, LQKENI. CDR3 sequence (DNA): TGTGCCAGCAGCGCCCACAGACAGGTAACAGGGAACACTGAAGCTTTCTTT. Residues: CASSAHRQVTGNTEAFF. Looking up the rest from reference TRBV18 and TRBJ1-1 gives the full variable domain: NAGVMQNPRHLVRRRGQEARLRCSPMKGHSHVYWYRQLPEEGLKFMVYLQKENIIDESGMPKERFSAEFPKEGPSILRIQQVVRGDSAAYFCASSAHRQVTGNTEAFFGQGTRLTVV.

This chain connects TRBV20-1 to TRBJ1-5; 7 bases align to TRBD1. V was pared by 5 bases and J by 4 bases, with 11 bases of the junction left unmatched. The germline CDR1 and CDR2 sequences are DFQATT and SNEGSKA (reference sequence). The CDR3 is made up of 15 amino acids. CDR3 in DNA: TGCAGTGCTCGTGGGTCGGGACAGCAAAATCAGCCCCAGCATTTT. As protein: CSARGSGQQNQPQHF.

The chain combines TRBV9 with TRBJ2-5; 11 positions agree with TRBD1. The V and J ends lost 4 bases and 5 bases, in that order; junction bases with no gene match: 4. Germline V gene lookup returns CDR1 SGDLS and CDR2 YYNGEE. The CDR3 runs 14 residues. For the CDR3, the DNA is TGTGCCAGCAGCATGGACAGGGGGCATGAGACCCAGTACTTC. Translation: CASSMDRGHETQYF.

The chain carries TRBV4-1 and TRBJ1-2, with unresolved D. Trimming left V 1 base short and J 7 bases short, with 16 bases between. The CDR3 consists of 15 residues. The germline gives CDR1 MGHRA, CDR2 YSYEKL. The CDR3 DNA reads TGCGCCAGCAGCCAAGTAGGAATGTCCGCGGGTGGCTACACCTTC. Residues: CASSQVGMSAGGYTF.

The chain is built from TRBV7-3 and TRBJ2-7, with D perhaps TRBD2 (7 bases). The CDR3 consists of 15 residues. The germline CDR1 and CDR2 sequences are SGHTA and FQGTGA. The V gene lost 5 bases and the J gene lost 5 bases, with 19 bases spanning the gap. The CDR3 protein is CASSPQGMRGNEQYF. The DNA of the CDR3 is TGTGCCAGCAGCCCACAGGGAATGCGGGGGAACGAGCAGTACTTC.

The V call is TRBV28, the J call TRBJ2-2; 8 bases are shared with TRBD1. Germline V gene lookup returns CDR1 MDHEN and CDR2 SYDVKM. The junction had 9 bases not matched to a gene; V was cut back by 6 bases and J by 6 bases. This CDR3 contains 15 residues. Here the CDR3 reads CASRWDRTLPGELFF. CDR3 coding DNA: TGTGCCAGCAGGTGGGACAGGACACTACCCGGGGAGCTGTTTTTT.

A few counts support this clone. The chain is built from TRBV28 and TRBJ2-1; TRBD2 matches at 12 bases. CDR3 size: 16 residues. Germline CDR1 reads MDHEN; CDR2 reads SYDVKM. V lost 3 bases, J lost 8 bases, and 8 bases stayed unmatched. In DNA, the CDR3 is TGTGCCAGCAGTTTCCGGCTAGCGGGAGGGCCGTATGAGCAGTTCTTC. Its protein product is CASSFRLAGGPYEQFF.

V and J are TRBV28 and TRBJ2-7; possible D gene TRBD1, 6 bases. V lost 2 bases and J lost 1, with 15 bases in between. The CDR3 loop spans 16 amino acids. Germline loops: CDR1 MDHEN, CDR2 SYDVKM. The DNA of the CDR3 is TGTGCCAGCAGTTTACACAGGGTCGCCGGTTCCTACGAGCAGTACTTC. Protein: CASSLHRVAGSYEQYF.

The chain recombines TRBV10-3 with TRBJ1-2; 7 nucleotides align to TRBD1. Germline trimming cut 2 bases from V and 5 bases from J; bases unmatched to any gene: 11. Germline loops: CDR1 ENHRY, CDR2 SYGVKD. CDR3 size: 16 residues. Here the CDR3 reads CAISEGTRAGGYGYTF. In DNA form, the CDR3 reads TGTGCCATCAGTGAGGGGACCCGGGCAGGGGGATATGGCTACACCTTC.

In DNA form, the CDR3 reads TGTGCCAGCAGTTACAGACAGGGGGCGTTCTGGAACACTGAAGCTTTCTTT. Translating gives CASSYRQGAFWNTEAFF. The chain is built from TRBV6-2 or TRBV6-3 and TRBJ1-1; TRBD1 matches 10 bases. V trimming: 2 bases; J trimming: 1 base; junction bases outside the gene matches: 7. The CDR3 spans 17 residues. The germline gives CDR1 MNHEY, CDR2 SVGEGT.

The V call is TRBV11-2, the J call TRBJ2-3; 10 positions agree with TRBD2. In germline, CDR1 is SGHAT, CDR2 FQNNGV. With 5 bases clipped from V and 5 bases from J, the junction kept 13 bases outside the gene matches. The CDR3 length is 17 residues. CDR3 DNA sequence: TGTGCCAGCAGCCGTCGGGCGCTAGCGGGAGTTGAAGATACGCAGTATTTT. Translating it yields CASSRRALAGVEDTQYF.

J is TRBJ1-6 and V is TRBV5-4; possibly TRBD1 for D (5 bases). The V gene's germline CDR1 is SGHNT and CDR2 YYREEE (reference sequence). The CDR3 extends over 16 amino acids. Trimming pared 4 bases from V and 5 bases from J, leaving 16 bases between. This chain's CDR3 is CASSQPGGSDNSPLHF. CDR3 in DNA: TGTGCCAGCAGCCAACCGGGGGGGTCGGATAATTCACCCCTCCACTTT.

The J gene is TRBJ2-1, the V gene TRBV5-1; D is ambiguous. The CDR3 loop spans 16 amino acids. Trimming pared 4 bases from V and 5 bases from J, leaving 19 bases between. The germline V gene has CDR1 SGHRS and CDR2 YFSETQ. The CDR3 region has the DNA TGCGCCAGCAGCACACGGGTGGCGACCGTGAACAATGAGCAGTTCTTC. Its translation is CASSTRVATVNNEQFF.

CDR3 sequence reads: CASTIAGNSYEQYF. The CDR3 DNA reads as TGTGCCAGCACAATAGCGGGGAACTCCTACGAGCAGTACTTC. The V call is TRBV28, the J call TRBJ2-7, with 8 bases aligning to TRBD2. V trimming: 7 bases; J trimming: 0 bases; junction bases outside the gene matches: 5. In germline, CDR1 is MDHEN, CDR2 SYDVKM. The CDR3 spans 14 residues.

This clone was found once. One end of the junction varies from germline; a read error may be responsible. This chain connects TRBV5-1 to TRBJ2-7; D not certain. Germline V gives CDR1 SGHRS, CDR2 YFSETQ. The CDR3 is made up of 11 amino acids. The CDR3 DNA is TGCGCCAGCAGTTTGGCCAACGAGCAGTACTTC. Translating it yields CASSLANEQYF.

CDR3 bases: TGTGCCAGCTCACGTTCAGGAGGGGCCCATGAAAAACTGTTTTTT. Translating it yields CASSRSGGAHEKLFF. The chain has TRBV18 and TRBJ1-4, with a possible D match to TRBD1 (5 bases). This CDR3 has 15 amino acids. The germline gives CDR1 KGHSH, CDR2 LQKENI. V gave up 4 bases and J gave up 6 bases, with 15 bases separating them.

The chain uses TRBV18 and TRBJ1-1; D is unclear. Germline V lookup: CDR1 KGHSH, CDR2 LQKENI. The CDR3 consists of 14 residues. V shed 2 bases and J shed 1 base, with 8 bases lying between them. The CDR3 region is CASSPAQKNTEAFF. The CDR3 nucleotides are TGTGCCAGCTCACCAGCCCAGAAGAACACTGAAGCTTTCTTT.

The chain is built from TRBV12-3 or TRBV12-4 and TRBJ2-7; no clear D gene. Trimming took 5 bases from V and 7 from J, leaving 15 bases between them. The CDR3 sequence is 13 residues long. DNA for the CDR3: TGTGCCAGCAGTCGTTTCCCCCGTATGGAGCAGTACTTC. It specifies CASSRFPRMEQYF.